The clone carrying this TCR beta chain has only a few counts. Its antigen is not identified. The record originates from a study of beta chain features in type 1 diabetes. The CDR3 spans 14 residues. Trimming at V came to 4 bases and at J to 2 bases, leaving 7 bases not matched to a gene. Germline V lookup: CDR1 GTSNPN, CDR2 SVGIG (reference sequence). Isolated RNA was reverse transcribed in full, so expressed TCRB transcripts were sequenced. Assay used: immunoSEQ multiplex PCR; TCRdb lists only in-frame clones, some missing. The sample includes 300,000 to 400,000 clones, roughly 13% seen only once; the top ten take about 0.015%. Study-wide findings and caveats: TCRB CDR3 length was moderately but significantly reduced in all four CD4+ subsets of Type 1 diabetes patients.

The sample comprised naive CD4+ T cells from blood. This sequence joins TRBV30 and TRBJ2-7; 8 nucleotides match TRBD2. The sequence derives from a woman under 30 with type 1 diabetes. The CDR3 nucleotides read TGTGCCTGGAAGGGGACTAGGAGGGCCTACGAGCAGTACTTC. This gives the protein CAWKGTRRAYEQYF.